These 7 T cell receptor beta chains were sequenced from one sample in a study of control samples from healthy donors and cancer patients. Clones were sequenced by immunoSEQ multiplex PCR, and TCRdb holds only the in-frame ones, with some missing. The data show 390,000 or so clones, about nine tenths seen once. What was sequenced was PBMCs. Receptor source: a middle-aged man with head and neck cancer.

The V call is TRBV5-1, the J call TRBJ2-3, with D possibly called TRBD1 or TRBD2 (6 bases each). The CDR3 is made up of 15 amino acids. The germline gives CDR1 SGHRS, CDR2 YFSETQ. The V and J ends lost 4 bases and 1 base respectively, with 13 bases between them. The CDR3 here is CASSPEGGGTDTQYF. The CDR3 nucleotides read TGCGCCAGCAGCCCAGAGGGGGGAGGCACAGATACGCAGTATTTT.

The rearrangement joins TRBV18 to TRBJ2-2; 7 positions agree with TRBD1. J gave up 6 bases and V 3 bases, and 4 bases lay outside the gene matches. The CDR3 runs to 14 residues. Germline CDR1 is KGHSH and CDR2 is LQKENI. The CDR3 here is CASSPTGSAGELFF. In DNA form, the CDR3 reads TGTGCCAGCTCACCGACAGGGTCCGCCGGGGAGCTGTTTTTT.

There are a few counts of this clone. The chain carries TRBV4-3 and TRBJ2-2; no reliable D call. CDR1 is LGHNA and CDR2 is YSLEER in the germline V gene. The CDR3 runs to 14 residues. V was pared by 1 base and J by 8 bases, with 11 bases between. Here the CDR3 DNA reads TGCGCCAGCAGCCAAGTTATAGCCGTGGGGGAGCTGTTTTTT. It yields the protein CASSQVIAVGELFF.

The chain joins TRBV7-2 to TRBJ2-7, with D perhaps TRBD1 (6 bases). V shed 5 bases and J shed 1 base, with 15 bases lying between them. The CDR3 consists of 15 residues. Germline V gives CDR1 SGHTA, CDR2 FQGNSA. The CDR3 region is CASSRDRDISYEQYF. The CDR3 nucleotides are TGTGCCAGCAGCCGGGACCGGGACATATCCTACGAGCAGTACTTC.

V and J are TRBV7-9 and TRBJ1-6, with D maybe TRBD1 (6 bases). V was shortened by 4 bases and J by 5 bases, with 12 bases between the two germline ends. This CDR3 contains 15 residues. Germline assignment: CDR1 SEHNR and CDR2 FQNEAQ (reference sequence). This CDR3 is CASSWKTGNNSPLHF. CDR3 sequence (DNA): TGTGCCAGCAGCTGGAAGACAGGAAATAATTCACCCCTCCACTTT. Full variable domain (rest looked up from reference TRBV7-9 and TRBJ1-6): DTGVSQNPRHKITKRGQNVTFRCDPISEHNRLYWYRQTLGQGPEFLTYFQNEAQLEKSRLLSDRFSAERPKGSFSTLEIQRTEQGDSAMYLCASSWKTGNNSPLHFGNGTRLTVT.

In this sample, this clone turned up once. V usage is TRBV5-1 and J usage is TRBJ2-3; 10 bases are a match to TRBD2. V lost 0 bases and J lost 3; bases outside the gene matches: 4. The germline V gene encodes CDR1 SGHRS and CDR2 YFSETQ. The CDR3 covers 16 residues. CDR3 coding DNA: TGCGCCAGCAGCTTGGTAGCGGGGGGCTTGACAGATACGCAGTATTTT. Translated, it gives CASSLVAGGLTDTQYF.

This chain uses TRBV27 with TRBJ2-1; D gene ambiguous. The CDR3 covers 13 residues. In germline, CDR1 is MNHEY, CDR2 SMNVEV (reference sequence). Trimming shortened V by 6 bases and J by 3 bases, and 9 bases separated the two germline ends. CDR3 loop: CASRYKDYNEQFF. CDR3 nucleotides: TGTGCCAGCAGGTACAAGGACTACAATGAGCAGTTCTTC.